The 28 T cell receptor beta chains below all came from one sample that was sequenced in a study of CD8+ T cells in alopecia areata. Isolated RNA was reverse transcribed into cDNA used as the sequencing template. Profiling relied on immunoSEQ multiplex PCR, and the TCRdb table lists in-frame clones only, not all of them. The sample lists 65,000 to 95,000 clones; roughly 47% were seen once. The sequenced sample was NKG2D-high CD8+ T cells sorted from blood. The receptors derive from a human donor with alopecia areata.

This chain links TRBV27 with TRBJ1-2; 8 positions match TRBD1. CDR3 length: 15 residues. Germline values: CDR1 MNHEY, CDR2 SMNVEV (reference sequence). V was clipped by 6 bases and J by 8 bases; unmatched bases: 14. The CDR3 sequence is CASSLNPTGVAGYTF. In nucleotides, the CDR3 is TGTGCCAGCAGCCTAAACCCGACAGGGGTAGCGGGCTACACCTTC.

V is TRBV29-1 and J is TRBJ1-2; TRBD1 might be the D (5 bases). CDR1 SQVTM and CDR2 ANQGSEA come from the germline V gene. The CDR3 contains 12 residues. V lost 7 bases and J 7 bases, leaving 16 bases between the germline ends. The CDR3 loop reads CSAEAGSSGYTF. The CDR3 DNA is TGCAGCGCCGAGGCAGGGTCCAGTGGCTACACCTTC.

The V call is TRBV6-5, the J call TRBJ2-1; D gene unclear. Germline lookup yields CDR1 MNHEY and CDR2 SVGAGI. The length of the CDR3 is 15 residues. Trimming took 2 bases from V and 0 from J, leaving 8 bases between them. The CDR3 DNA sequence: TGTGCCAGCAGTTACGGTCCTAGCTCCTACAATGAGCAGTTCTTC. Translating it yields CASSYGPSSYNEQFF.

In its sample, this clone was seen once. The V and J genes are TRBV29-1 and TRBJ2-7, with TRBD2 identical over 10 bases. J lost 2 bases, V lost 2 bases, and 3 bases had no gene match. Looked up from germline, CDR1 is SQVTM and CDR2 is ANQGSEA. CDR3 length: 14 amino acids. CDR3 protein: CSVETSGITYEQYF. The DNA for the CDR3 is TGCAGCGTTGAAACTAGCGGGATTACCTACGAGCAGTACTTC.

V and J are TRBV5-1 and TRBJ2-2; 8 nucleotides agree with TRBD1. Germline V CDR1 and CDR2: SGHRS, YFSETQ. The V and J ends lost 4 bases and 5 bases, in that order; junction bases with no gene match: 13. The CDR3 covers 17 residues. CDR3 amino acids: CASSVPGDRGRTGELFF. CDR3 nucleotide sequence: TGCGCCAGCAGCGTACCTGGAGACAGGGGCCGAACCGGGGAGCTGTTTTTT.

This chain uses TRBV7-9 with TRBJ2-7; D gene ambiguous. Germline V lookup: CDR1 SEHNR, CDR2 FQNEAQ (reference sequence). The CDR3 runs 13 residues. V was trimmed by 5 bases and J by 1 base, leaving 9 bases between them. The CDR3 spells CASSLGPSYEQYF. The CDR3 nucleotides read TGTGCCAGCAGCCTCGGGCCTTCCTACGAGCAGTACTTC.

The gene calls are TRBV30 and TRBJ1-6; D unclear. Trimming left V 3 bases short and J 8 bases short, with 11 bases between. The CDR3 consists of 13 residues. The germline V gene has CDR1 GTSNPN and CDR2 SVGIG (reference sequence). The CDR3 nucleotides are TGTGCCTGGAGCATAATACGTGATTCACCCCTCCACTTT. The encoded protein is CAWSIIRDSPLHF.

This clone has only a few counts. The chain employs TRBV7-9 and TRBJ1-5; TRBD1 is a possible D gene (6 bases). This CDR3 comprises 14 residues. V gave up 4 bases and J gave up 5 bases, with 12 bases separating them. Per the germline V gene, CDR1 is SEHNR and CDR2 is FQNEAQ (reference sequence). This chain's CDR3 is CASSSRDTDQPQHF. The CDR3 DNA follows: TGTGCCAGCAGCTCCCGGGACACCGATCAGCCCCAGCATTTT. Variable domain in full (rest from reference TRBV7-9 and TRBJ1-5): DTGVSQNPRHKITKRGQNVTFRCDPISEHNRLYWYRQTLGQGPEFLTYFQNEAQLEKSRLLSDRFSAERPKGSFSTLEIQRTEQGDSAMYLCASSSRDTDQPQHFGDGTRLSIL.

The chain carries TRBV27 and TRBJ2-7; D possibly corresponds to TRBD2 (5 bases). The CDR3 length is 14 residues. CDR1 and CDR2 (germline): MNHEY, SMNVEV (reference sequence). V was trimmed by 0 bases and J by 5 bases, leaving 11 bases between them. CDR3 sequence: CASSLSIGADEQYF. In nucleotides, the CDR3 is TGTGCCAGCAGTTTATCTATAGGAGCGGACGAGCAGTACTTC.

The chain combines TRBV18 with TRBJ2-1, with a weak D call TRBD2 (6 bases). Germline assignment: CDR1 KGHSH and CDR2 LQKENI. CDR3 length equals 14 residues. V lost 4 bases to trimming and J lost 7 bases, with 14 bases between them. This CDR3 reads CASSRWTTKNEQFF. The CDR3 region has the DNA TGTGCCAGCTCACGATGGACTACCAAGAATGAGCAGTTCTTC.

This clone was found a few times. The chain carries TRBV28 and TRBJ2-2, with D unresolved. The V end was cut by 1 base, the J end by 6 bases, with 9 bases between. Germline loops: CDR1 MDHEN, CDR2 SYDVKM. The CDR3 runs 14 residues. The CDR3 sequence is CASSLFEYPGELFF. CDR3 coding DNA: TGTGCCAGCAGTTTATTCGAGTACCCCGGGGAGCTGTTTTTT.

The V gene is TRBV27, the J gene TRBJ2-1, with TRBD2 matching 7 bases. The V gene end was trimmed by 11 bases and the J gene end by 0 bases; junction bases not matched to a gene: 4. The length of the CDR3 is 13 residues. The germline gives CDR1 MNHEY, CDR2 SMNVEV (reference sequence). In nucleotides, the CDR3 is TGTGCCTCCCGGGGGGACTCCTACAATGAGCAGTTCTTC. Translation: CASRGDSYNEQFF.

The V and J genes are TRBV5-1 and TRBJ2-5; a possible D gene is TRBD2 (5 bases). The CDR3 sequence is 12 residues long. V lost 6 bases, J lost 13 bases, and 19 bases lay in between. CDR1 and CDR2 from the germline V gene are SGHRS and YFSETQ. Here the CDR3 reads CASKVSAGQRYF. CDR3 nucleotide sequence: TGCGCCAGCAAGGTTTCCGCGGGTCAGCGGTACTTC.

This clone showed up just a few times. The chain carries TRBV29-1 and TRBJ2-5; D may be TRBD2 (5 bases). V lost 5 bases, J lost 2 bases, and 18 bases lay in between. CDR1 is SQVTM, CDR2 ANQGSEA, per germline. The CDR3 has 15 amino acids. CDR3 nucleotide sequence: TGCAGCGTTAACAGCCGGGGTAGGGCTCAAGAGACCCAGTACTTC. Protein product: CSVNSRGRAQETQYF.

This clone showed up just once. The CDR3 nucleotides read TGTGCCACCAGCAGTATGGGGGAGCAGTACTTC. It specifies CATSSMGEQYF. The rearrangement joins TRBV15 to TRBJ2-7, with D hard to call. This CDR3 is 11 amino acids long. CDR1 LNHNV and CDR2 YYDKDF come from the germline V gene (reference sequence). The ends were cut back, 3 bases at V and 7 bases at J, with 7 bases in the middle.

The chain recombines TRBV29-1 with TRBJ2-2; D unresolved. This CDR3 comprises 12 residues. Trimming stripped 8 bases from V and 3 bases from J, with 10 bases between. Germline V gene data show CDR1 as SQVTM and CDR2 as ANQGSEA. DNA of the CDR3: TGCAGCTCCGGTCTTGACACCGGGGAGCTGTTTTTT. It is translated as CSSGLDTGELFF.

The chain uses TRBV5-1 and TRBJ2-7; D not certain. V shed 0 bases and J shed 3 bases, with 7 bases lying between them. Germline CDR1 and CDR2: SGHRS and YFSETQ. The CDR3 covers 13 residues. CDR3 bases: TGCGCCAGCAGCTTGGAAGCGAACTACGAGCAGTACTTC. Its translation is CASSLEANYEQYF.

This clone came up a few times. V and J are TRBV29-1 and TRBJ2-1; TRBD2 aligns across 14 bases. Germline lookup yields CDR1 SQVTM and CDR2 ANQGSEA. The CDR3 sequence is 16 residues long. After removal of 4 bases from V and 6 bases from J, the junction contained 8 bases not matched to a gene. The CDR3 here is CSVARTSGGSFNEQFF. The CDR3 DNA sequence: TGCAGCGTTGCCCGGACTAGCGGGGGGAGTTTCAATGAGCAGTTCTTC.

The sample holds one count of this clone. The chain uses TRBV27 and TRBJ2-5; 9 nucleotides agree with TRBD2. The CDR3 has 15 amino acids. After removal of 5 bases from V and 2 bases from J, the junction contained 6 bases not matched to a gene. Germline V gives CDR1 MNHEY, CDR2 SMNVEV (reference sequence). The CDR3 protein is CASSPLAGYQETQYF. CDR3 in DNA: TGTGCCAGCAGTCCCCTAGCGGGGTATCAAGAGACCCAGTACTTC.

The sample holds a few counts of this clone. The rearrangement links TRBV28 to TRBJ2-7, with D unclear. The V and J ends lost 6 bases and 2 bases respectively, with 8 bases between them. This CDR3 contains 12 residues. The germline gives CDR1 MDHEN, CDR2 SYDVKM. The CDR3 sequence is CASSESTYEQYF. CDR3 nucleotide sequence: TGTGCCAGCAGCGAAAGCACCTACGAGCAGTACTTC.

The V and J genes are TRBV29-1 and TRBJ2-2; D is perhaps TRBD1 (6 bases). The CDR3 contains 17 residues. The V end was cut by 1 base, the J end by 1 base, with 16 bases between. The V gene's germline CDR1 is SQVTM and CDR2 ANQGSEA. DNA of the CDR3: TGCAGCGTTGAAGGCCAGGAACAGGGCTTGAACACCGGGGAGCTGTTTTTT. Its translation is CSVEGQEQGLNTGELFF.

The chain couples TRBV11-2 to TRBJ1-2; D unclear. The CDR3 loop spans 18 amino acids. V lost 1 base and J lost 2, with 20 bases in between. The germline gives CDR1 SGHAT, CDR2 FQNNGV. The DNA for the CDR3 is TGTGCCAGCAGCTTAGGGGAGTCGGGCGCTTTGGGAAACTATGGCTACACCTTC. It translates to CASSLGESGALGNYGYTF. The full variable domain, in which reference TRBV11-2 and TRBJ1-2 provide the parts outside the CDR3, is EAGVAQSPRYKIIEKRQSVAFWCNPISGHATLYWYQQILGQGPKLLIQFQNNGVVDDSQLPKDRFSAERLKGVDSTLKIQPAKLEDSAVYLCASSLGESGALGNYGYTFGSGTRLTVV.

The chain is built from TRBV29-1 and TRBJ2-2; D remains unclear. This CDR3 is built from 12 residues. The V gene's germline CDR1 is SQVTM and CDR2 ANQGSEA. Trimming left V 8 bases short and J 4 bases short, with 11 bases between. The DNA for the CDR3 is TGCAGCAGCGTAGGGCCCACCGGGGAGCTGTTTTTT. Amino acids: CSSVGPTGELFF.

The chain combines TRBV4-1 with TRBJ2-1; D call uncertain. This CDR3 has 13 residues. The V gene lost 1 base and the J gene lost 8 bases, with 9 bases spanning the gap. Germline lookup yields CDR1 MGHRA and CDR2 YSYEKL. In nucleotides, the CDR3 is TGCGCCAGCAGCCAAGTAGTATGGGATGAGCAGTTCTTC. Translating it yields CASSQVVWDEQFF.

This clone has more than one count but fewer than ten. The chain links TRBV7-9 to TRBJ2-1; TRBD1 matches at 11 bases. Losses at the gene ends were 4 bases for V and 7 bases for J; bases not matched to a gene: 6. From germline, CDR1 is SEHNR and CDR2 FQNEAQ (reference sequence). The CDR3 loop spans 15 amino acids. CDR3 nucleotide sequence: TGTGCCAGCAGCTCGGGACAGGGGGTTTGGAATGAGCAGTTCTTC. Its translation: CASSSGQGVWNEQFF.

This clone was recorded a few times. CDR3 residues: CASSSLYSSGANVLTF. DNA for the CDR3: TGTGCCAGCAGTTCCTTATACTCCTCTGGGGCCAACGTCCTGACTTTC. This chain connects TRBV28 to TRBJ2-6; no clear D. V lost 4 bases, J lost 0 bases, and 10 bases lay in between. This CDR3 has 16 amino acids. The germline gives CDR1 MDHEN, CDR2 SYDVKM.

This clone was seen a few times. V usage is TRBV29-1 and J usage is TRBJ1-2, with D unresolved. Germline CDR1 reads SQVTM; CDR2 reads ANQGSEA. The CDR3 has 12 amino acids. V gave up 6 bases and J gave up 3 bases, with 11 bases separating them. The CDR3 nucleotides are TGCAGCGTCTCGGACCGCGACTATGGCTACACCTTC. The encoded protein is CSVSDRDYGYTF.

The sample holds a few counts of this clone. The chain uses TRBV30 and TRBJ1-2; 11 nucleotides line up with TRBD1. Looked up from germline, CDR1 is GTSNPN and CDR2 is SVGIG (reference sequence). With V trimmed by 3 bases and J by 5 bases, 5 bases remained unmatched. This CDR3 is built from 14 residues. The CDR3 spells CAWRSGQGAYGYTF. CDR3 DNA: TGTGCCTGGAGAAGCGGACAGGGGGCTTATGGCTACACCTTC.